This T cell receptor (beta chain) stems from a study of blood T cell repertoires in COVID-19. Study details: Researchers got acute and convalescent COVID-19 samples from the United States, Italy and Spain.

From germline, CDR1 is SGHAT and CDR2 FQNNGV. The CDR3 contains 15 residues. Trimming removed 3 bases at V and 8 bases at J, with 14 bases between. This clone occurred once. The assay was immunoSEQ multiplex PCR, and TCRdb's table has in-frame clones only and misses some. The table lists around 280,000 clones, more than 70% of them singletons, with approximately 10% in the top ten. The chain combines TRBV11-2 with TRBJ1-6, with D possibly TRBD1 on 6 matching bases. The clonotype originates from a woman in her 30s with COVID-19, enrolled during active disease. The sample taken for sequencing was peripheral blood. The CDR3 DNA reads as TGTGCCAGCAGCTTTTCTAGACAGGATTATTCACCCCTCCACTTT. Encoded protein: CASSFSRQDYSPLHF.